The rows below give T cell receptor beta chains drawn from one sample of a study of vaccination and CD4 T cells after COVID-19. No antigen has been identified for these receptors. TCRdb fed the PCR reads into MiXCR, producing one record per CDR3 protein. The sample has about 8,500 distinct CDR3 sequences, approximately 58% seen once. The sequenced sample was CD4+ T cells from blood, cultured in vitro. Receptors were obtained from a human donor who had recovered from COVID-19. CDR3s include the opening cysteine and the closing phenylalanine or tryptophan. The order of the fields is J gene, D gene, clone size, V gene, CDR3 protein, CDR3 DNA. A D gene is named only where the DNA matches it firmly. Clone sizes are given selectively: once, few, many, or a class where the clone is expanded.

TRBJ2-3	.	.	TRBV6-2/TRBV6-3	CASGIRDRTDTQYF	TGTGCCAGCGGAATCCGGGATCGCACAGATACGCAGTATTTT
TRBJ2-5	TRBD1	.	TRBV7-3	CASSQTGTGPLETQYF	TGTGCCAGCAGCCAGACCGGGACAGGTCCCCTGGAGACCCAGTACTTC
TRBJ1-6	TRBD1	.	TRBV28	CASNQGGRSPLHF	TGTGCCAGCAATCAGGGGGGAAGGTCACCCCTCCACTTT
TRBJ2-7	.	.	TRBV7-2	CASSSGSYPYEQYF	TGTGCCAGCAGCTCGGGGTCCTACCCCTACGAGCAGTACTTC
TRBJ1-5	TRBD1	.	TRBV20-1	CSAPQGNQPQHF	TGCAGTGCTCCACAGGGGAATCAGCCCCAGCATTTT
TRBJ1-1	.	few	TRBV20-1	CSAVPPDTEAFF	TGCAGTGCTGTCCCGCCGGATACTGAAGCTTTCTTT
TRBJ2-7	.	.	TRBV20-1	CSARSVSVNEEQYF	TGCAGTGCTAGATCTGTTTCCGTGAACGAGGAGCAGTACTTC
TRBJ2-1	.	.	TRBV15	CATSRDLTQQFF	TGTGCCACCAGCAGAGATCTGACTCAGCAGTTCTTC
TRBJ2-5	TRBD2	few	TRBV7-2	CASSFRREGGLETQYF	TGTGCCAGCAGCTTCCGGCGGGAGGGTGGTCTTGAGACCCAGTACTTC
TRBJ1-1	.	once	TRBV20-1	CSARGQPNTEAFF	TGCAGTGCTAGAGGGCAACCGAACACTGAAGCTTTCTTT
TRBJ1-6	TRBD1	.	TRBV28	CASSLPSTGRSPLHF	TGTGCCAGCAGTTTGCCCTCGACAGGGAGGTCACCCCTCCACTTT
TRBJ1-2	.	.	TRBV7-9	CASSLVFGGGTGYTF	TGTGCCAGCAGCTTAGTATTCGGTGGAGGGACCGGCTACACCTTC
TRBJ1-2	.	.	TRBV7-2	CASSLKGPTYGYTF	TGTGCCAGCAGCTTGAAAGGACCGACCTATGGCTACACCTTC
TRBJ2-5	.	.	TRBV27	CASTTYTGTQYF	TGTGCCAGCACGACCTACACCGGGACCCAGTACTTC
TRBJ2-5	TRBD1	.	TRBV5-1	CASSLFGQGRETQYF	TGCGCCAGCAGCTTGTTCGGACAGGGACGCGAGACCCAGTACTTC
TRBJ1-2	.	few	TRBV20-1	CSARGAGYGYTF	TGCAGTGCTAGAGGGGCGGGGTATGGCTACACCTTC
TRBJ1-2	TRBD1	.	TRBV28	CASSLPGGDYGYTF	TGTGCCAGCAGTTTACCAGGGGGCGACTATGGCTACACCTTC
TRBJ1-2	.	.	TRBV6-1	CASSDRLGRAHYGYTF	TGTGCCAGCAGTGACCGACTGGGAAGGGCACACTATGGCTACACCTTC
TRBJ2-3	.	few	TRBV20-1	CSARIDTQYF	TGCAGTGCTAGAATCGATACGCAGTATTTT
TRBJ1-5	.	.	TRBV7-9	CASSWQSNSNQPQHF	TGTGCCAGCAGCTGGCAGAGTAATAGCAATCAGCCCCAGCATTTT
TRBJ2-5	.	.	TRBV6-5	CASSYSMHIETQYF	TGTGCCAGCAGTTACTCAATGCACATAGAGACCCAGTACTTC
TRBJ1-2	.	.	TRBV25-1	CASSENLNTYGYTF	TGTGCCAGCAGTGAAAATCTCAATACCTATGGCTACACCTTC
TRBJ1-2	TRBD1	once	TRBV20-1	CSASGTGHLYGYTF	TGCAGTGCGAGCGGGACAGGGCACCTCTATGGCTACACCTTC
TRBJ2-7	TRBD2	.	TRBV20-1	CSARDSRLAGGYEQYF	TGCAGTGCTAGAGATAGTCGACTAGCGGGAGGCTACGAGCAGTACTTC
TRBJ2-7	.	once	TRBV6-1	CASSTGVMSSYEQYF	TGTGCCAGCAGTACGGGGGTGATGAGCTCCTACGAGCAGTACTTC